The 10 T cell receptor beta chains listed next were all sequenced from one sample in a study of CD8+ T cells in alopecia areata. As the sequencing template, cDNA was produced by extracting RNA and reverse transcribing it. Measured with immunoSEQ multiplex PCR; TCRdb has only the in-frame clones, and not every one. Here the sample spans roughly 250,000 clones, about two thirds being singletons. Sequences were derived from CD4+ T cells sorted from blood, sampled at week 0. All receptors come from a human donor with alopecia areata.

There are a few counts of this clone. The chain joins TRBV4-1 to TRBJ2-4; a weak D match, TRBD2 (5 bases). V lost 0 bases, J lost 1 base, and 16 bases lay in between. The CDR3 consists of 18 residues. CDR1 and CDR2 (germline): MGHRA, YSYEKL. The CDR3, as DNA: TGCGCCAGCAGCCAAGATTCGGGGAAAGCCTCGGCCAAAAACATTCAGTACTTC. This encodes CASSQDSGKASAKNIQYF.

This clone appeared a few times. The chain employs TRBV13 and TRBJ1-1; D is uncertain. CDR3 length equals 11 residues. CDR1 is PRHDT, CDR2 FYEKMQ, per germline (reference sequence). V lost 5 bases to trimming and J lost 5 bases, with 6 bases between them. CDR3 sequence: CASSHSTEAFF. CDR3 DNA sequence: TGTGCCAGCAGCCACTCGACTGAAGCTTTCTTT.

V gene TRBV5-1 combines with J gene TRBJ2-7; D may be TRBD1 (5 bases). Germline assignment: CDR1 SGHRS and CDR2 YFSETQ. Trimming shortened V by 4 bases and J by 0 bases, and 11 bases separated the two germline ends. The CDR3 totals 14 residues. The CDR3 DNA reads TGCGCCAGCAGCGGTTCAGGGCGCTCCTACGAGCAGTACTTC. This encodes CASSGSGRSYEQYF.

The rearrangement uses TRBV5-1 and TRBJ1-2, with 7 positions matching TRBD1. With V trimmed by 4 bases and J by 4 bases, 10 bases remained unmatched. The CDR3 runs to 15 residues. Germline lookup yields CDR1 SGHRS and CDR2 YFSETQ. Here the CDR3 DNA reads TGCGCCAGCAGCCTCATTCAGGGGGTGCCCTATGGCTACACCTTC. This gives the protein CASSLIQGVPYGYTF.

This clone has a handful of counts. The chain links TRBV9 to TRBJ2-7; TRBD1 might be the D (5 bases). The V end lost 4 bases, the J end lost 2 bases, and 13 bases lay between the germline ends. CDR3 size: 14 residues. Germline loops: CDR1 SGDLS, CDR2 YYNGEE. The CDR3 bases are TGTGCCAGCAGCCCGGCAGGGTTGGCCTACGAGCAGTACTTC. Residues: CASSPAGLAYEQYF.

The V and J genes are TRBV27 and TRBJ2-7, with TRBD1 identical over 8 bases. CDR3 length equals 13 residues. Germline loops: CDR1 MNHEY, CDR2 SMNVEV (reference sequence). V trimming: 2 bases; J trimming: 5 bases; junction bases outside the gene matches: 2. Here the CDR3 reads CASSLKQGDEQYF. CDR3 nucleotides: TGTGCCAGCAGTTTAAAACAGGGGGACGAGCAGTACTTC.

This clone has just a few counts. The chain carries TRBV9 and TRBJ2-5; 7 nucleotides match TRBD2. The ends lost 0 bases at V and 6 bases at J; junction bases unmatched: 5. The germline V gene has CDR1 SGDLS and CDR2 YYNGEE. This CDR3 has 14 residues. DNA for the CDR3: TGTGCCAGCAGCGTAGAGGGAGGGACGAAGACCCAGTACTTC. Translation: CASSVEGGTKTQYF. Using reference TRBV9 and TRBJ2-5 for the parts outside the CDR3, the full variable domain is DSGVTQTPKHLITATGQRVTLRCSPRSGDLSVYWYQQSLDQGLQFLIQYYNGEERAKGNILERFSAQQFPDLHSELNLSSLELGDSALYFCASSVEGGTKTQYFGPGTRLLVL.

To note about this clone: The same CDR3 can be traced to other DNA sequences in this sample. The chain has TRBV30 and TRBJ1-6, with D possibly being TRBD1 (5 bases). This CDR3 comprises 12 residues. The ends were cut back, 0 bases at V and 10 bases at J, with 7 bases in the middle. Germline lookup yields CDR1 GTSNPN and CDR2 SVGIG (reference sequence). The CDR3 DNA follows: TGTGCCTGGAGTGTAGAGGGGTCACCCCTCCACTTT. Amino acids: CAWSVEGSPLHF.

The V gene is TRBV27, the J gene TRBJ1-5; TRBD1 matches 12 bases. V shed 8 bases and J 5 bases; nucleotides not matched to a gene: 4. Germline V CDR1 and CDR2: MNHEY, SMNVEV (reference sequence). The CDR3 is made up of 14 amino acids. Here the CDR3 reads CASSGQGAHQPQHF. The CDR3 region has the DNA TGTGCCAGCTCGGGACAGGGGGCCCATCAGCCCCAGCATTTT.

The table lists this clone with a few counts. The chain uses TRBV9 and TRBJ1-6; D not resolved. Trimming stripped 4 bases from V and 5 bases from J, with 10 bases between. The CDR3 length is 14 residues. Germline values: CDR1 SGDLS, CDR2 YYNGEE. The CDR3 loop reads CASSPLRNNSPLHF. The CDR3 nucleotides read TGTGCCAGCAGCCCTCTCCGGAATAATTCACCCCTCCACTTT.